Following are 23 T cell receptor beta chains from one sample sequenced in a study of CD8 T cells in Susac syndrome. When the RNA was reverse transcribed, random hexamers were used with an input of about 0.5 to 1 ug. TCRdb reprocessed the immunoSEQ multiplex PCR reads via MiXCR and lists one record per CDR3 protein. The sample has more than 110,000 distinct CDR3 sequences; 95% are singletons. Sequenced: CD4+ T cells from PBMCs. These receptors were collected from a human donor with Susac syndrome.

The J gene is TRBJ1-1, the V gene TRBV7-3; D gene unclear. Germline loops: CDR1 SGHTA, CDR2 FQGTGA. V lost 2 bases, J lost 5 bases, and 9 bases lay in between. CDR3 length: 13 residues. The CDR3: CASSLGSETEAFF. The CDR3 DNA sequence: TGTGCCAGCAGCTTAGGCAGTGAGACTGAAGCTTTCTTT.

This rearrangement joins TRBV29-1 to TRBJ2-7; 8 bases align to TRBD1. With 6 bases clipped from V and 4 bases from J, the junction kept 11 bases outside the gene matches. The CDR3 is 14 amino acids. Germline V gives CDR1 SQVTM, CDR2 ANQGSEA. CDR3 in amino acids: CSVIPRTGRYEQYF. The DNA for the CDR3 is TGCAGCGTGATCCCCCGGACAGGGAGGTACGAGCAGTACTTC.

As DNA, the CDR3 is TGTGCCAGCAGCTTAGCGGGCTACTCCTACAATGAGCAGTTCTTC. Its translation: CASSLAGYSYNEQFF. This sequence joins TRBV7-2 and TRBJ2-1; D unresolved. Germline V gives CDR1 SGHTA, CDR2 FQGNSA. The V end lost 0 bases, the J end lost 0 bases, and 6 bases lay between the germline ends. The CDR3 totals 15 residues.

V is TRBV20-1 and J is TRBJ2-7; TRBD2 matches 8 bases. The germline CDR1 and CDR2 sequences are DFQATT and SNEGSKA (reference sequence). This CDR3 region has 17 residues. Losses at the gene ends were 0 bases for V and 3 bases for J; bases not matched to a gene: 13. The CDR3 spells CSARDLGLGRGGYEQYF. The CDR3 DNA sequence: TGCAGTGCTAGAGATCTAGGTCTCGGGAGGGGAGGCTACGAGCAGTACTTC.

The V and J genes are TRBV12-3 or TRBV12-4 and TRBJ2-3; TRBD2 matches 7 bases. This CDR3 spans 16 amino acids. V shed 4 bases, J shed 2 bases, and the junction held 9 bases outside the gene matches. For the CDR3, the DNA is TGTGCCAGCAGTTCTCCCTGGGGGGGGAACACAGATACGCAGTATTTT. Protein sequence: CASSSPWGGNTDTQYF.

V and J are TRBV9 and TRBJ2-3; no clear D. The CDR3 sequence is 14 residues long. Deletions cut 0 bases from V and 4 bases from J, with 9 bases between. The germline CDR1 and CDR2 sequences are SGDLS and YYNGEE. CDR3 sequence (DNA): TGTGCCAGCAGCGTAGCAGCTAGTCCAGATACGCAGTATTTT. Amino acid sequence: CASSVAASPDTQYF. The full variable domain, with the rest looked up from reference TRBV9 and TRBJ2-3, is DSGVTQTPKHLITATGQRVTLRCSPRSGDLSVYWYQQSLDQGLQFLIQYYNGEERAKGNILERFSAQQFPDLHSELNLSSLELGDSALYFCASSVAASPDTQYFGPGTRLTVL.

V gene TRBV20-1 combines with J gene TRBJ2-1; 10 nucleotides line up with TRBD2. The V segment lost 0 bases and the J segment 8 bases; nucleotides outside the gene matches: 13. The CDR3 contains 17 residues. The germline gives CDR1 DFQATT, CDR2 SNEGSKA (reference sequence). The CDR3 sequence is CSARDLVGAGGPYEQFF. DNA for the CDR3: TGCAGTGCTAGAGATCTCGTCGGAGCGGGGGGGCCATATGAGCAGTTCTTC.

This CDR3 reads CASSLVESNSPLHF. DNA of the CDR3: TGTGCCAGCAGCCTAGTAGAAAGTAATTCACCCCTCCACTTT. The chain combines TRBV3-1 with TRBJ1-6; D unresolved. Looked up from germline, CDR1 is LGHDT and CDR2 is YNNKEL (reference sequence). There are 14 residues in the CDR3. V lost 4 bases and J 6 bases, leaving 10 bases between the germline ends.

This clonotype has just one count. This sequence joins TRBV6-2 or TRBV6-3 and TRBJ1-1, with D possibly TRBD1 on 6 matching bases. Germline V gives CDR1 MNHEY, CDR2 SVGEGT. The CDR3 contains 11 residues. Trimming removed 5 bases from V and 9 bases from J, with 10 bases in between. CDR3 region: CASSAGAQAFF. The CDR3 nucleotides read TGTGCCAGCAGTGCGGGGGCGCAAGCTTTCTTT.

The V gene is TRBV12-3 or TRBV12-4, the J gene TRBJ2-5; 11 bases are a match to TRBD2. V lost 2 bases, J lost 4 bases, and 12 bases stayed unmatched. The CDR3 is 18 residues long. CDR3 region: CASSLLKTSGMSGETQYF. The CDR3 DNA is TGTGCCAGCAGTTTACTAAAGACTAGCGGGATGAGCGGAGAGACCCAGTACTTC.

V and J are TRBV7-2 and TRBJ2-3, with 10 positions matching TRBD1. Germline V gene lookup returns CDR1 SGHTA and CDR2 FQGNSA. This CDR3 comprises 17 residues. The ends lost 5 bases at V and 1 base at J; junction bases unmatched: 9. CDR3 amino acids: CASSKDRGRRGTDTQYF. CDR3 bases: TGTGCCAGCAGCAAGGACAGGGGGAGACGCGGCACAGATACGCAGTATTTT.

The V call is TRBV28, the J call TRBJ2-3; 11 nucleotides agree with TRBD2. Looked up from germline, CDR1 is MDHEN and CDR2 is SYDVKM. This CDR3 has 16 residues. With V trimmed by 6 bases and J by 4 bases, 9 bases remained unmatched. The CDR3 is CASRPRRLAGSDTQYF. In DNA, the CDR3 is TGTGCCAGCAGACCTCGTCGACTAGCGGGGTCAGATACGCAGTATTTT. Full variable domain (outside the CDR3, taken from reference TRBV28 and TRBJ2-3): DVKVTQSSRYLVKRTGEKVFLECVQDMDHENMFWYRQDPGLGLRLIYFSYDVKMKEKGDIPEGYSVSREKKERFSLILESASTNQTSMYLCASRPRRLAGSDTQYFGPGTRLTVL.

CDR3 protein: CSVAGQVYNEQFF. Written as DNA, the CDR3 is TGCAGCGTTGCCGGCCAGGTGTACAATGAGCAGTTCTTC. This chain connects TRBV29-1 to TRBJ2-1; D gene unclear. Germline CDR1 SQVTM, CDR2 ANQGSEA. Trimming removed 4 bases at V and 4 bases at J, with 11 bases between. This CDR3 is 13 amino acids long.

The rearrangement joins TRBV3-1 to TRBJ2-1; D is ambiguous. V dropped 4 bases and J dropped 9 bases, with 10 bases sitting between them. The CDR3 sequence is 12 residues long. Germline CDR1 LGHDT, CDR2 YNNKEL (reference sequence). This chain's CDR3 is CASSPFGSEQFF. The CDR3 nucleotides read TGTGCCAGCAGCCCCTTCGGTAGTGAGCAGTTCTTC.

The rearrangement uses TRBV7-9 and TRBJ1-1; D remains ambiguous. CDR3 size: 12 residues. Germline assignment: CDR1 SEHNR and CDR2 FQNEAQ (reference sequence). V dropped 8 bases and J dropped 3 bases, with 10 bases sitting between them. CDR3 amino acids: CASGGDYTEAFF. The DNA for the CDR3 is TGTGCCAGCGGCGGCGATTACACTGAAGCTTTCTTT.

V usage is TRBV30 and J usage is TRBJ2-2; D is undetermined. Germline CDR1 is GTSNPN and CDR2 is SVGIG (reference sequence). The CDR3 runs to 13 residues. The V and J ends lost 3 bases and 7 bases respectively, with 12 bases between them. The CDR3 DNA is TGTGCCTGGAGCCCCAATACCTTCGGGGAGCTGTTTTTT. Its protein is CAWSPNTFGELFF.

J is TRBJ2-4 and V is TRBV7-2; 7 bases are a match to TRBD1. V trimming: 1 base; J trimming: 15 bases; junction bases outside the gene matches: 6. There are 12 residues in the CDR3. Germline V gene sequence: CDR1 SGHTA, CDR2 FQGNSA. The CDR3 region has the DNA TGTGCCAGCAGCTTAGTCGAGGGGGCATGGTACTTC. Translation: CASSLVEGAWYF.

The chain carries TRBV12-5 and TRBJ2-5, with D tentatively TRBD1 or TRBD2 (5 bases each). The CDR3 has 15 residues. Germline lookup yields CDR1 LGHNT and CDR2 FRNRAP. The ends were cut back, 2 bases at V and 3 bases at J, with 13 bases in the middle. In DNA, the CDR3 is TGTGCTAGTGGTTTGATTGGGGGACGCGAAGAGACCCAGTACTTC. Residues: CASGLIGGREETQYF.

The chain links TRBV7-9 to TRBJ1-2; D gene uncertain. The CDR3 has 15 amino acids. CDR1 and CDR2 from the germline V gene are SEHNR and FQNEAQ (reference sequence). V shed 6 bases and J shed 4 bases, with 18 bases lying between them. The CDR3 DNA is TGTGCCAGCAGTCGAAACACCAGACTTACCTATGGCTACACCTTC. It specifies CASSRNTRLTYGYTF.

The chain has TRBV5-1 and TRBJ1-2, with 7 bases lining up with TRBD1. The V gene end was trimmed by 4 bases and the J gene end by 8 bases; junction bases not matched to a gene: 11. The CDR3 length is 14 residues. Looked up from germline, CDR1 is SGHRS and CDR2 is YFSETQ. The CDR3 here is CASSPDRTLRGYTF. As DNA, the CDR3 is TGCGCCAGCAGCCCGGACAGGACCCTTAGGGGCTACACCTTC.

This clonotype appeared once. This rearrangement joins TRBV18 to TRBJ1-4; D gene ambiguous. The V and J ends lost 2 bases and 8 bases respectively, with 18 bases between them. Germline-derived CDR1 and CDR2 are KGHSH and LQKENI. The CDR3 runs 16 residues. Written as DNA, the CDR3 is TGTGCCAGCTCACCATGGAGTGGAGGAGGAGGCGAAAAACTGTTTTTT. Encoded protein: CASSPWSGGGGEKLFF. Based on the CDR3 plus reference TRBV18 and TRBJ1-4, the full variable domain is NAGVMQNPRHLVRRRGQEARLRCSPMKGHSHVYWYRQLPEEGLKFMVYLQKENIIDESGMPKERFSAEFPKEGPSILRIQQVVRGDSAAYFCASSPWSGGGGEKLFFGSGTQLSVL.

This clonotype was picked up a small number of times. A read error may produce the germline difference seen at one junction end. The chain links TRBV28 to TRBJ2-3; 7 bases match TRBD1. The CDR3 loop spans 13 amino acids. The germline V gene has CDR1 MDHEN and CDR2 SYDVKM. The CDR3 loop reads CASSSGGTDTQYF. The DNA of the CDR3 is TGTGCCAGCAGTTCAGGGGGTACAGACACGCAGTATTTT. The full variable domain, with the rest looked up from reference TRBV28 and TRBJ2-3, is DVKVTQSSRYLVKRTGEKVFLECVQDMDHENMFWYRQDPGLGLRLIYFSYDVKMKEKGDIPEGYSVSREKKERFSLILESASTNQTSMYLCASSSGGTDTQYFGPGTRLTVL.

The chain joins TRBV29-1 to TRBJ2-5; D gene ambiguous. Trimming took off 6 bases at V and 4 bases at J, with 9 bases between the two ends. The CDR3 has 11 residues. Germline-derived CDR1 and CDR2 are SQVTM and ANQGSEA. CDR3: CSVKKGETQYF. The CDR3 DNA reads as TGCAGCGTCAAAAAGGGAGAGACCCAGTACTTC. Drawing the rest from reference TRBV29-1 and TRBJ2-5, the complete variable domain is SAVISQKPSRDICQRGTSLTIQCQVDSQVTMMFWYRQQPGQSLTLIATANQGSEATYESGFVIDKFPISRPNLTFSTLTVSNMSPEDSSIYLCSVKKGETQYFGPGTRLLVL.